The 28 T cell receptor beta chains below come from one sample, sequenced in a study of cytomegalovirus exposure and HLA in healthy donors. Primers: 60 Vbeta forward and 13 Jbeta reverse. The protocol was immunoSEQ multiplex PCR, while the TCRdb copy is restricted to in-frame clones and leaves out a portion. The sample includes 100,000 to 150,000 clones, approximately 74% of them seen just once. Sequenced: PBMCs. The source of these receptors is a male donor in good health and CMV-seronegative.

The CDR3 nucleotides are TGTGCCACCTCCGGGACTAGCGCCTACGAGCAGTACTTC. Translated, it gives CATSGTSAYEQYF. The chain uses TRBV7-9 and TRBJ2-7, with TRBD2 matching over 10 bases. Germline CDR1 reads SEHNR; CDR2 reads FQNEAQ (reference sequence). The CDR3 spans 13 residues. V was clipped by 10 bases and J by 2 bases; unmatched bases: 5.

CDR3 loop: CASSQDEGAKYNEQFF. The CDR3 DNA reads as TGCGCCAGCAGCCAAGATGAGGGCGCGAAATACAATGAGCAGTTCTTC. The chain joins TRBV4-3 to TRBJ2-1; the D gene is possibly TRBD2 (5 bases). Germline loops: CDR1 LGHNA, CDR2 YSLEER. V shed 0 bases and J shed 4 bases, with 13 bases lying between them. The CDR3 has 16 residues.

V usage is TRBV10-3 and J usage is TRBJ2-7; TRBD1 might be the D (7 bases). V lost 0 bases to trimming and J lost 6 bases, with 12 bases between them. CDR1 is ENHRY, CDR2 SYGVKD, per germline. The CDR3 totals 14 residues. The CDR3 reads CAISESGGGGEQYF. In DNA, the CDR3 is TGTGCCATCAGTGAGTCTGGAGGGGGCGGCGAGCAGTACTTC.

J is TRBJ2-3 and V is TRBV7-8, with 7 bases that match TRBD1. The V gene's germline CDR1 is SGHVS and CDR2 FQNEAQ. CDR3 length: 16 amino acids. V was pared by 0 bases and J by 9 bases, with 12 bases of the junction left unmatched. DNA of the CDR3: TGTGCCAGCAGCTTAGCCTGGACAGGTGGTCAATCCACGCAGTATTTT. Protein product: CASSLAWTGGQSTQYF.

This chain connects TRBV6-6 to TRBJ2-4; TRBD1 might be the D (6 bases). Germline V gives CDR1 MNHNY, CDR2 SVGAGI (reference sequence). The CDR3 spans 15 residues. Trimming took off 2 bases at V and 0 bases at J, with 8 bases between the two ends. The CDR3 DNA sequence: TGTGCCAGCAGTTACAAGGGGGAAGCCAAAAACATTCAGTACTTC. Protein sequence: CASSYKGEAKNIQYF.

The rearrangement joins TRBV9 to TRBJ2-7, with a possible D match to TRBD1 (6 bases). The length of the CDR3 is 13 residues. V lost 0 bases and J 6 bases, leaving 10 bases between the germline ends. Germline CDR1 is SGDLS and CDR2 is YYNGEE. CDR3 residues: CASSVEGGGEQYF. The CDR3 DNA sequence: TGTGCCAGCAGCGTAGAAGGGGGTGGCGAGCAGTACTTC.

This clone was counted a single time. Sequence at one end of the junction differs from germline and may be a read error. This chain connects TRBV7-9 to TRBJ2-7, with D possibly being TRBD1 (6 bases). The CDR3 loop spans 14 amino acids. Germline assignment: CDR1 SEHNR and CDR2 FQNEAQ (reference sequence). CDR3 coding DNA: TGTTCCAGCAGCCTTACAGGGTTCTCCTACGAGCAGTACTTC. This sequence encodes CSSSLTGFSYEQYF. The full variable domain, in which reference TRBV7-9 and TRBJ2-7 provide the parts outside the CDR3, is DTGVSQNPRHKITKRGQNVTFRCDPISEHNRLYWYRQTLGQGPEFLTYFQNEAQLEKSRLLSDRFSAERPKGSFSTLEIQRTEQGDSAMYLCSSSLTGFSYEQYFGPGTRLTVT.

This clone has a handful of counts. This chain uses TRBV6-5 with TRBJ2-4; possible D gene TRBD1, 6 bases. The CDR3 contains 14 residues. Between the trimmed V and J ends, which lost 6 bases and 5 bases, there was a span of 14 bases. Germline V gene sequence: CDR1 MNHEY, CDR2 SVGAGI. In DNA, the CDR3 is TGTGCCAGCAGATCGGGACACACGCAAAACATTCAGTACTTC. Its translation: CASRSGHTQNIQYF.

The V and J genes are TRBV12-2 and TRBJ2-3; the table gives TRBD2 as D, unverified against the DNA. TRBV12-2 is described as a pseudogene. This CDR3 has 16 residues. This CDR3 reads CASRLREASGPDTQYF. In nucleotides, the CDR3 is TGTGCAAGTCGCTTACGGGAAGCTAGCGGTCCAGATACGCAGTATTTT.

V and J are TRBV27 and TRBJ1-6; D unresolved. The CDR3 is 15 residues long. The V and J ends lost 6 bases and 7 bases respectively, with 16 bases between them. Germline V gene sequence: CDR1 MNHEY, CDR2 SMNVEV (reference sequence). This CDR3 reads CASRSLRQRNSPLHF. The DNA of the CDR3 is TGTGCCAGCAGGTCCCTCCGACAAAGAAATTCACCCCTCCACTTT.

The chain carries TRBV6-5 and TRBJ1-2; a possible D gene is TRBD1 (5 bases). Germline V CDR1 and CDR2: MNHEY, SVGAGI. The V end lost 4 bases, the J end lost 8 bases, and 14 bases lay between the germline ends. This CDR3 has 13 amino acids. CDR3 amino acids: CASSLGGAIGYTF. CDR3 DNA sequence: TGTGCCAGCAGTTTAGGAGGGGCCATCGGCTACACCTTC.

The chain uses TRBV6-6 and TRBJ1-2, with 7 bases matching TRBD1. There are 13 residues in the CDR3. V lost 6 bases and J lost 2; bases outside the gene matches: 3. Germline V lookup: CDR1 MNHNY, CDR2 SVGAGI (reference sequence). DNA of the CDR3: TGTGCCAGCAGCACAGGGGCCAACTATGGCTACACCTTC. It encodes CASSTGANYGYTF.

The gene calls are TRBV15 and TRBJ2-1, with 11 bases fitting TRBD2. Germline V CDR1 and CDR2: LNHNV, YYDKDF (reference sequence). CDR3 length: 16 residues. With V trimmed by 8 bases and J by 0 bases, 6 bases remained unmatched. CDR3 DNA: TGTGCCACCTCCTCTAGCGGGAGGCCCTCCTACAATGAGCAGTTCTTC. This encodes CATSSSGRPSYNEQFF.

V and J are TRBV5-1 and TRBJ2-7; 13 bases are a match to TRBD2. This CDR3 has 17 amino acids. V trimming: 4 bases; J trimming: 2 bases; junction bases outside the gene matches: 9. Germline V gene sequence: CDR1 SGHRS, CDR2 YFSETQ. CDR3 DNA sequence: TGCGCCAGCAGCCTAGGACTAGCGGGGGCCGCAACCTACGAGCAGTACTTC. This sequence encodes CASSLGLAGAATYEQYF.

The rearrangement joins TRBV5-6 to TRBJ1-5; no firm D call. The CDR3 is 12 amino acids. V lost 0 bases, J lost 6 bases, and 4 bases lay in between. Germline V gene sequence: CDR1 SGHDT, CDR2 YYEEEE. The CDR3 region has the DNA TGTGCCAGCAGCTTGGCGGGTCAGCCCCAGCATTTT. It encodes CASSLAGQPQHF. The whole variable domain, remainder taken from reference TRBV5-6 and TRBJ1-5, is DAGVTQSPTHLIKTRGQQVTLRCSPKSGHDTVSWYQQALGQGPQFIFQYYEEEERQRGNFPDRFSGHQFPNYSSELNVNALLLGDSALYLCASSLAGQPQHFGDGTRLSIL.

This clone was observed a few times. This chain uses TRBV11-2 with TRBJ2-5, with 9 bases matching TRBD2. V dropped 8 bases and J dropped 5; count of bases not matched to a gene: 9. Germline V gives CDR1 SGHAT, CDR2 FQNNGV. The CDR3 extends over 14 amino acids. As DNA, the CDR3 is TGTGCCAGCGAGGGTCGGCGGGGGGGGGAGACCCAGTACTTC. Encoded protein: CASEGRRGGETQYF.

The gene calls are TRBV9 and TRBJ2-7, with 12 bases that match TRBD2. The germline V gene has CDR1 SGDLS and CDR2 YYNGEE. V was pared by 4 bases and J by 4 bases, with 6 bases of the junction left unmatched. The CDR3 is 15 amino acids. CDR3 sequence: CASSQTSGREYEQYF. The CDR3 DNA reads TGTGCCAGCAGCCAGACTAGCGGGAGAGAGTACGAGCAGTACTTC. The whole variable domain, remainder taken from reference TRBV9 and TRBJ2-7, is DSGVTQTPKHLITATGQRVTLRCSPRSGDLSVYWYQQSLDQGLQFLIQYYNGEERAKGNILERFSAQQFPDLHSELNLSSLELGDSALYFCASSQTSGREYEQYFGPGTRLTVT.

The rearrangement links TRBV6-6 to TRBJ2-7; 10 nucleotides match TRBD1. Germline CDR1 and CDR2: MNHNY and SVGAGI (reference sequence). CDR3 length: 15 residues. V lost 6 bases to trimming and J lost 4 bases; unmatched junction nucleotides: 9. The CDR3 sequence: CASRDKGQGRYEQYF. The CDR3 bases are TGTGCCAGCAGGGATAAGGGACAGGGGCGGTACGAGCAGTACTTC.

This clone has only one observation. V usage is TRBV30 and J usage is TRBJ2-7, with 12 bases aligning to TRBD2. V shed 2 bases and J 2 bases; nucleotides not matched to a gene: 4. This CDR3 has 15 amino acids. From germline, CDR1 is GTSNPN and CDR2 SVGIG (reference sequence). CDR3 loop: CAWSQGLAGPYEQYF. The CDR3 nucleotides read TGTGCCTGGAGTCAGGGACTAGCGGGTCCCTACGAGCAGTACTTC.

The chain links TRBV6-5 to TRBJ1-3; 10 positions agree with TRBD1. Germline loops: CDR1 MNHEY, CDR2 SVGAGI. The CDR3 length is 15 residues. V lost 6 bases and J lost 2; bases outside the gene matches: 4. In nucleotides, the CDR3 is TGTGCCAGCAGAAGCGACAGGGGGCCTGGAAACACCATATATTTT. Protein sequence: CASRSDRGPGNTIYF.

The chain couples TRBV30 to TRBJ1-1; D call uncertain. V lost 4 bases, J lost 0 bases, and 12 bases lay in between. The germline V gene encodes CDR1 GTSNPN and CDR2 SVGIG (reference sequence). The CDR3 has 14 residues. CDR3 protein: CAWKTNRLNTEAFF. In DNA form, the CDR3 reads TGTGCCTGGAAGACAAATCGGCTGAACACTGAAGCTTTCTTT.

The chain joins TRBV30 to TRBJ2-1, with D maybe TRBD1 (6 bases). CDR1 and CDR2 (germline): GTSNPN, SVGIG (reference sequence). The V gene lost 2 bases and the J gene lost 6 bases, with 11 bases spanning the gap. CDR3 length: 13 residues. The CDR3, as DNA: TGTGCCTGGAGTTTACAGGGACCCAATGAGCAGTTCTTC. Translated: CAWSLQGPNEQFF.

Only a few counts were recorded for this clone. This rearrangement joins TRBV5-1 to TRBJ1-6; 8 bases match TRBD1. Trimming at V came to 5 bases and at J to 10 bases, leaving 5 bases not matched to a gene. The CDR3 extends over 13 amino acids. Germline V gene sequence: CDR1 SGHRS, CDR2 YFSETQ. The CDR3 is CASRLDRGSPLHF. DNA for the CDR3: TGCGCCAGCAGGCTCGACAGGGGCTCACCCCTCCACTTT.

CDR3 coding DNA: TGTGCCAGCAGTTACCCACTAGATAAGCTATACGAGCAGTACTTC. Translating it yields CASSYPLDKLYEQYF. The chain recombines TRBV6-8 with TRBJ2-5; D possibly corresponds to TRBD2 (5 bases). Gene TRBJ2-7 matches the end of the DNA better, so the J call may be wrong. The CDR3 sequence is 15 residues long. From germline, CDR1 is MNHGY and CDR2 SAAAGT.

The genes are TRBV7-3 and TRBJ2-7, with TRBD1 identical over 11 bases. This CDR3 spans 14 amino acids. J lost 2 bases, V lost 9 bases, and 6 bases had no gene match. Germline CDR1 and CDR2: SGHTA and FQGTGA. The CDR3 is CASTLDRGPYEQYF. In DNA, the CDR3 is TGTGCCAGTACATTGGACAGGGGGCCCTACGAGCAGTACTTC. The full variable domain, its missing parts supplied by reference TRBV7-3 and TRBJ2-7, is GAGVSQTPSNKVTEKGKYVELRCDPISGHTALYWYRQSLGQGPEFLIYFQGTGAADDSGLPNDRFFAVRPEGSVSTLKIQRTERGDSAVYLCASTLDRGPYEQYFGPGTRLTVT.

This clone has only one observation. V usage is TRBV18 and J usage is TRBJ1-3; D perhaps matches TRBD1 (6 bases). V shed 1 base and J shed 4 bases, with 14 bases lying between them. The CDR3 is made up of 16 amino acids. Germline V gene lookup returns CDR1 KGHSH and CDR2 LQKENI. The CDR3 nucleotides read TGTGCCAGCTCACCACAACCAGGGGCGCGGGGAAACACCATATATTTT. Its translation is CASSPQPGARGNTIYF. Full variable domain (rest looked up from reference TRBV18 and TRBJ1-3): NAGVMQNPRHLVRRRGQEARLRCSPMKGHSHVYWYRQLPEEGLKFMVYLQKENIIDESGMPKERFSAEFPKEGPSILRIQQVVRGDSAAYFCASSPQPGARGNTIYFGEGSWLTVV.

The J gene is TRBJ2-1, the V gene TRBV11-2, with 10 bases that match TRBD2. V dropped 0 bases and J dropped 8; count of bases not matched to a gene: 7. The CDR3 extends over 16 amino acids. Germline V lookup: CDR1 SGHAT, CDR2 FQNNGV. CDR3 region: CASSLEASGGPYEQFF. CDR3 nucleotide sequence: TGTGCCAGCAGCTTAGAAGCTAGCGGGGGTCCCTATGAGCAGTTCTTC.

The chain employs TRBV28 and TRBJ2-6, with 7 bases aligning to TRBD1. V lost 8 bases and J lost 1; bases outside the gene matches: 5. The V gene's germline CDR1 is MDHEN and CDR2 SYDVKM. This CDR3 has 15 amino acids. Here the CDR3 reads CASGQAPSGANVLTF. The DNA for the CDR3 is TGTGCCAGCGGACAGGCGCCGTCTGGGGCCAACGTCCTGACTTTC.